This TCR beta chain was captured in a study of post-analysis software for immune sequencing data. Regarding the study as a whole: Four or five TRBV segments, including TRBV5-6, TRBV5-1 and TRBV20-1, were more frequent in patients than controls.

Germline V gene data show CDR1 as SGHRS and CDR2 as YFSETQ. With 5 bases removed from V and 0 bases from J, the gap between germline ends came to 12 bases. This CDR3 is built from 14 residues. Unique molecular identifiers tagged the TCR beta cDNA libraries. From approximately 1 to 10 million T cells, roughly 540,000 cDNA molecules were obtained. TCRdb recomputed calls from the PCR reads with MiXCR, one row per CDR3 protein. This repertoire shows 740,000 or so distinct CDR3 sequences, approximately 50% found once; its top ten account for approximately 4.5%. This clonotype showed up just a few times. Its antigen remains unknown.

This receptor was obtained from a girl between 10 and 17 years old with multiple sclerosis. The chain employs TRBV5-1 and TRBJ2-7; the D gene is possibly TRBD1 (5 bases). Source material: blood. This CDR3 is CASRANRNSYEQYF. In DNA, the CDR3 is TGCGCCAGCAGAGCAAACAGGAACTCCTACGAGCAGTACTTC.